The clone carrying this T cell receptor beta chain has a handful of counts. The antigen is unknown. These data belong to a study of T-cell memory formation after mild COVID-19. Study results and limitations: Day 15 to 85 contracting clones showed balanced CD4/CD8; day 15 to 37 expanders favored CD4+. Among clones peaking at day 37 in the second wave, SARS-CoV-2 specificity remained unconfirmed. CM and EM subsets held most contracting CD4+ clones; EMRA held CD8+ ones.

5'RACE with constant-segment primers yielded barcoded, UMI-tagged TCR alpha and TCR beta cDNA libraries. From the 5' RACE reads, TCRdb called clonotypes with MiXCR, one entry per CDR3 protein. The data contain about 360,000 distinct CDR3 sequences, 10% to 15% of them singletons. The sample consisted of PBMCs or a T cell subset sorted from them (not recorded which). The clonotype originates from a man aged 18 to 29 who had mild COVID-19 (a few samples of this study predate the infection). Cell type and time point are not known.

In DNA, the CDR3 is TGCAGCGTTGAATGGGCAGACTCCCAAGAGACCCAGTACTTC. Translated: CSVEWADSQETQYF. The chain employs TRBV29-1 and TRBJ2-5, with D uncertain. CDR1 is SQVTM and CDR2 is ANQGSEA in the germline V gene. This CDR3 spans 14 amino acids. Deletions cut 2 bases from V and 1 base from J, with 11 bases between.